These 23 T cell receptor beta chains originate from one sample sequenced in a study of cytomegalovirus exposure and HLA in healthy donors (dated by TCRdb to the late 2010s). The library relied on the immunoSEQ multiplex PCR assay. A mixture of 60 forward primers for TCR Vbeta segments and 13 reverse primers for TCR Jbeta segments was used in the multiplex PCR. TCRdb mirrors the immuneACCESS table, restricted to in-frame sequences. Some clones are absent from its copies; in checked studies, under half trace to an unresolved V gene, and the reason for the others is unknown. Recorded for this sample are 150,000 to 200,000 clones; around 80% of them occurred a single time. Clones ranked in the top ten supply about 12% of the sample. Sequenced sample: PBMCs. The receptors come from a woman between 50 and 59 years old in good health and CMV-seropositive.

This chain joins TRBV30 and TRBJ2-7; D is unresolved. The CDR3 length is 11 residues. Germline CDR1 and CDR2: GTSNPN and SVGIG (reference sequence). V was pared by 2 bases and J by 2 bases, with 4 bases between. The CDR3 spells CAWSLAYEQYF. Written as DNA, the CDR3 is TGTGCCTGGAGTTTAGCCTACGAGCAGTACTTC.

V gene TRBV10-3 combines with J gene TRBJ1-1; TRBD1 might be the D (5 bases). The V gene lost 8 bases and the J gene lost 5 bases, with 9 bases spanning the gap. CDR1 is ENHRY, CDR2 SYGVKD, per germline. CDR3 size: 11 residues. CDR3 DNA sequence: TGTGCCATCGCTAGGGGTACTGAAGCTTTCTTT. It specifies CAIARGTEAFF.

This clone has a handful of counts. V is TRBV2 and J is TRBJ1-1, with a possible D match to TRBD1 (5 bases). V was trimmed by 5 bases and J by 4 bases, leaving 14 bases between them. The CDR3 is made up of 14 amino acids. CDR1 SNHLY and CDR2 FYNNEI come from the germline V gene. The CDR3 DNA reads as TGTGCCAGCAGTTTGTCCAGGGAGGTCACTGAAGCTTTCTTT. It specifies CASSLSREVTEAFF.

The chain couples TRBV7-9 to TRBJ2-7, with 8 bases lining up with TRBD1. Trimming at V came to 4 bases and at J to 1 base, leaving 3 bases not matched to a gene. Germline CDR1 reads SEHNR; CDR2 reads FQNEAQ (reference sequence). This CDR3 has 14 amino acids. The CDR3 here is CASSSTGESYEQYF. DNA of the CDR3: TGTGCCAGCAGCTCGACAGGGGAATCCTACGAGCAGTACTTC.

V usage is TRBV7-3 and J usage is TRBJ2-2; D may be TRBD2 (6 bases). Germline V gene sequence: CDR1 SGHTA, CDR2 FQGTGA. The ends were cut back, 5 bases at V and 0 bases at J, with 16 bases in the middle. The CDR3 loop spans 17 amino acids. The CDR3: CASSTLGGPTNTGELFF. In nucleotides, the CDR3 is TGTGCCAGCAGCACCCTGGGGGGACCCACGAACACCGGGGAGCTGTTTTTT.

The chain uses TRBV7-6 and TRBJ2-2; 12 positions match TRBD2. CDR3 length: 15 residues. Germline CDR1 SGHVS, CDR2 FNYEAQ. V was clipped by 6 bases and J by 5 bases; unmatched bases: 4. DNA for the CDR3: TGTGCCAGCAGAGCTAGCGGGGGGGCTACCGGGGAGCTGTTTTTT. It codes for CASRASGGATGELFF.

The chain uses TRBV21-1 and TRBJ1-1. TRBV21-1 is given as a pseudogene. CDR3 length: 15 residues. CDR3 in DNA: TGTGCCAGCAGCCCCCGAGGGCCGATGAACACTGAAGCTTTCTTT. This gives the protein CASSPRGPMNTEAFF.

The V gene is TRBV13, the J gene TRBJ1-1; 11 bases line up with TRBD1. After removal of 1 base from V and 10 bases from J, the junction contained 8 bases not matched to a gene. CDR1 is PRHDT and CDR2 is FYEKMQ in the germline V gene (reference sequence). This CDR3 region has 15 residues. CDR3: CASSLEGTGGHGAFF. The CDR3 DNA sequence: TGTGCCAGCAGCTTAGAAGGGACAGGGGGGCATGGAGCTTTCTTT. The variable domain in full, with the rest retrieved from reference TRBV13 and TRBJ1-1, is AAGVIQSPRHLIKEKRETATLKCYPIPRHDTVYWYQQGPGQDPQFLISFYEKMQSDKGSIPDRFSAQQFSDYHSELNMSSLELGDSALYFCASSLEGTGGHGAFFGQGTRLTVV.

The V call is TRBV18, the J call TRBJ1-2; D remains ambiguous. Trimming shortened V by 2 bases and J by 1 base, and 11 bases separated the two germline ends. The germline V gene has CDR1 KGHSH and CDR2 LQKENI. This CDR3 is built from 15 residues. DNA of the CDR3: TGTGCCAGCTCACCAAGCAAATCGGTTAACTATGGCTACACCTTC. It specifies CASSPSKSVNYGYTF.

This sequence joins TRBV5-1 and TRBJ2-3; 12 bases map to TRBD2. Trimming removed 1 base from V and 2 bases from J; junction bases left unmatched: 2. From germline, CDR1 is SGHRS and CDR2 YFSETQ. There are 16 residues in the CDR3. CDR3 region: CASSLTSGGHTDTQYF. As DNA, the CDR3 is TGCGCCAGCAGCTTGACTAGCGGGGGGCACACAGATACGCAGTATTTT.

The rearrangement joins TRBV21-1 to TRBJ2-7; TRBD1 was called by the table and not checked on the DNA. TRBV21-1 is listed as a pseudogene. This CDR3 has 13 amino acids. This CDR3 is CASSNGQSYEQYF. As DNA, the CDR3 is TGTGCCAGCAGCAACGGACAGTCCTACGAGCAGTACTTC.

V gene TRBV7-6 combines with J gene TRBJ2-7, with 13 bases lining up with TRBD2. This CDR3 region has 15 residues. The junction had 9 bases not matched to a gene; V was cut back by 8 bases and J by 5 bases. CDR1 SGHVS and CDR2 FNYEAQ come from the germline V gene. The CDR3 DNA reads as TGTGCCAGCTTTCAGGGACTAGCGGGGACACACGAGCAGTACTTC. Translated, it gives CASFQGLAGTHEQYF.

V usage is TRBV27 and J usage is TRBJ2-7; 7 bases fit TRBD2. The CDR3 spans 13 residues. Germline V gene lookup returns CDR1 MNHEY and CDR2 SMNVEV (reference sequence). With V trimmed by 2 bases and J by 6 bases, 4 bases remained unmatched. CDR3 nucleotides: TGTGCCAGCAGTTTAGTGCGGGGGAGCGAGCAGTACTTC. Protein product: CASSLVRGSEQYF.

The chain employs TRBV27 and TRBJ2-3, with D unresolved. Per the germline V gene, CDR1 is MNHEY and CDR2 is SMNVEV (reference sequence). CDR3 length equals 15 residues. V lost 0 bases and J lost 2, with 9 bases in between. The CDR3 region is CASSLSYADTDTQYF. The CDR3 bases are TGTGCCAGCAGTTTATCGTATGCGGACACAGATACGCAGTATTTT.

The chain couples TRBV27 to TRBJ2-7, with D perhaps TRBD1 (6 bases). The V gene lost 5 bases and the J gene lost 0 bases, with 11 bases spanning the gap. Germline V gene sequence: CDR1 MNHEY, CDR2 SMNVEV (reference sequence). The CDR3 consists of 14 residues. The chain's CDR3 is CASSLTGSSYEQYF. The CDR3 DNA reads as TGTGCCAGCAGTCTGACAGGTAGCTCCTACGAGCAGTACTTC.

The CDR3 spells CASTHTGGDTGELFF. Written as DNA, the CDR3 is TGCGCCAGCACCCACACAGGGGGGGACACCGGGGAGCTGTTTTTT. The J gene is TRBJ2-2, the V gene TRBV5-1; D is perhaps TRBD1 (8 bases). This CDR3 has 15 residues. V gave up 6 bases and J gave up 3 bases, with 15 bases separating them. CDR1 and CDR2 (germline): SGHRS, YFSETQ.

V usage is TRBV6-5 and J usage is TRBJ1-4; 7 positions agree with TRBD1. Trimming removed 6 bases from V and 7 bases from J; junction bases left unmatched: 8. The CDR3 sequence is 14 residues long. Germline V gives CDR1 MNHEY, CDR2 SVGAGI. The CDR3 here is CASSSGTEGEKLFF. The CDR3 nucleotides read TGTGCCAGCAGCTCCGGGACAGAGGGTGAAAAACTGTTTTTT.

This clone showed up just once. The chain carries TRBV6-1 and TRBJ1-6; D not certain. The CDR3 is 15 residues long. V shed 1 base and J shed 3 bases, with 7 bases lying between them. Germline CDR1 MNHNS, CDR2 SASEGT. The CDR3 nucleotides read TGTGCCAGCAGTGAAGGACTTTACTATAATTCACCCCTCCACTTT. Its protein product is CASSEGLYYNSPLHF.

The chain has TRBV9 and TRBJ1-2; unclear D gene. V was clipped by 0 bases and J by 3 bases, with 6 bases between them. The CDR3 spans 13 residues. CDR1 and CDR2 (germline): SGDLS, YYNGEE. CDR3 sequence reads: CASSVAGDYGYTF. DNA for the CDR3: TGTGCCAGCAGCGTAGCAGGCGACTATGGCTACACCTTC.

The chain couples TRBV15 to TRBJ2-6; TRBD1 matches at 9 bases. With 2 bases clipped from V and 2 bases from J, the junction kept 7 bases outside the gene matches. Germline V CDR1 and CDR2: LNHNV, YYDKDF (reference sequence). The CDR3 has 18 amino acids. CDR3: CATSRRQGGRAGANVLTF. The CDR3 DNA sequence: TGTGCCACCAGCAGACGACAGGGGGGAAGAGCTGGGGCCAACGTCCTGACTTTC. Full variable domain (outside the CDR3, taken from reference TRBV15 and TRBJ2-6): DAMVIQNPRYQVTQFGKPVTLSCSQTLNHNVMYWYQQKSSQAPKLLFHYYDKDFNNEADTPDNFQSRRPNTSFCFLDIRSPGLGDTAMYLCATSRRQGGRAGANVLTFGAGSRLTVL.

This clone was detected once. The chain recombines TRBV7-9 with TRBJ1-6, with D possibly TRBD1 on 5 matching bases. Germline V gives CDR1 SEHNR, CDR2 FQNEAQ (reference sequence). The ends were cut back, 5 bases at V and 7 bases at J, with 12 bases in the middle. CDR3 length equals 14 residues. CDR3 sequence: CASSMGLTNSPLHF. The CDR3 nucleotides are TGTGCCAGCAGCATGGGACTCACAAATTCACCCCTCCACTTT.

The chain links TRBV27 to TRBJ2-7, with TRBD1 identical over 9 bases. The CDR3 covers 16 residues. V was clipped by 6 bases and J by 5 bases; unmatched bases: 14. Germline CDR1 reads MNHEY; CDR2 reads SMNVEV (reference sequence). CDR3 sequence: CASRPRVGTGMHEQYF. The DNA of the CDR3 is TGTGCCAGCAGGCCTCGTGTTGGGACAGGGATGCACGAGCAGTACTTC.

The chain combines TRBV5-5 with TRBJ1-5, with 7 bases fitting TRBD1. The J segment lost 5 bases and the V segment lost 2 bases, leaving 4 bases of the junction unmatched. Germline V CDR1 and CDR2: SGHKS, YYEKEE (reference sequence). This CDR3 is 14 amino acids long. CDR3 sequence (DNA): TGTGCCAGCAGCTTAGGACAGGATCATCAGCCCCAGCATTTT. As protein: CASSLGQDHQPQHF.